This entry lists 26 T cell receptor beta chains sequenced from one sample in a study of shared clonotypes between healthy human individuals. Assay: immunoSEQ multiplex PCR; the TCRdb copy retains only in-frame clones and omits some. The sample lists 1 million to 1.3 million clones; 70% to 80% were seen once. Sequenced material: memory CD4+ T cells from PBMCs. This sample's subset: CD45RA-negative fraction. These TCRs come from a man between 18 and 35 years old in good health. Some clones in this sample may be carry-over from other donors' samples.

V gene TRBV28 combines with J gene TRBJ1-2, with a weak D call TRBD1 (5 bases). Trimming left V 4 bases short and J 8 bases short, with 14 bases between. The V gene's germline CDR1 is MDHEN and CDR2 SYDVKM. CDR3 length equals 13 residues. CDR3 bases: TGTGCCAGCAGTTCGTCCGGGACCGGAGGCTACACCTTC. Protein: CASSSSGTGGYTF.

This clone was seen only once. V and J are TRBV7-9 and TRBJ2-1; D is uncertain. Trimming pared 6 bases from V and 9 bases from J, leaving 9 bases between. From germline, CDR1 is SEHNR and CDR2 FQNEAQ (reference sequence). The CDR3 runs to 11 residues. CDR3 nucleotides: TGTGCCAGCAGTGGTCTGTTTGAGCAGTTCTTC. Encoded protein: CASSGLFEQFF.

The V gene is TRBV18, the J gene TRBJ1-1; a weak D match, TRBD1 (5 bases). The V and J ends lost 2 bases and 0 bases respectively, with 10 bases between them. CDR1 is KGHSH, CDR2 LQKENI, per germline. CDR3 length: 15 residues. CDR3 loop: CASSPMGRLNTEAFF. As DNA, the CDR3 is TGTGCCAGCTCACCAATGGGGCGGTTGAACACTGAAGCTTTCTTT.

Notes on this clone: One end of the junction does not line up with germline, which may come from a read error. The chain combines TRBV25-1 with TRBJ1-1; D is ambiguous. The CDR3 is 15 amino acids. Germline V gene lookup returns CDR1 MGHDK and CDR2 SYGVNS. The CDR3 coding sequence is TGTGCCGGCAGTGAATATGAGACGCCGAACACTGAAGCTTTCTTT. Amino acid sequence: CAGSEYETPNTEAFF.

CDR3 bases: TGTGCCAGCAGCCACCCCACTAGCGGGAGAGACACCGGGGAGCTGTTTTTT. Protein sequence: CASSHPTSGRDTGELFF. J is TRBJ2-2 and V is TRBV4-2, with TRBD2 matching over 11 bases. Trimming cost V 3 bases and J 3 bases; bases outside gene matches: 6. The CDR3 has 17 amino acids. Germline values: CDR1 LGHNA, CDR2 YNFKEQ.

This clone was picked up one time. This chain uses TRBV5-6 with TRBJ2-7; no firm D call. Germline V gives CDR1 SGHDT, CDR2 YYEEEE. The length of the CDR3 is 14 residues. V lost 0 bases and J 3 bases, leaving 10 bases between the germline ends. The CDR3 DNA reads TGTGCCAGCAGCTTGGCTAGGGTCGACTACGAGCAGTACTTC. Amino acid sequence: CASSLARVDYEQYF.

CDR3 DNA: TGTGCCAGCAGCCCCCTCAATAGCGGGAGGGATGCCGGGGAGCTGTTTTTT. Amino acids: CASSPLNSGRDAGELFF. This chain uses TRBV4-2 with TRBJ2-2; 11 nucleotides match TRBD2. This CDR3 spans 17 amino acids. Germline loops: CDR1 LGHNA, CDR2 YNFKEQ. The junction had 10 bases not matched to a gene; V was cut back by 4 bases and J by 6 bases.

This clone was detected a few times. The CDR3 nucleotides read TGTGCCAGCAGGAAAGGGACAGCTGAAGCTTTCTTT. It is translated as CASRKGTAEAFF. V usage is TRBV6-5 and J usage is TRBJ1-1; 7 nucleotides align to TRBD1. CDR3 length: 12 residues. V lost 6 bases, J lost 6 bases, and 4 bases stayed unmatched. CDR1 and CDR2 from the germline V gene are MNHEY and SVGAGI.

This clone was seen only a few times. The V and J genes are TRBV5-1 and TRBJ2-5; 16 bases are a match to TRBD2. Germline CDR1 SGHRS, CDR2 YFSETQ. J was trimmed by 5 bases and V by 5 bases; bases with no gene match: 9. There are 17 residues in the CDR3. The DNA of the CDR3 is TGCGCCAGCAGTCCCGGGACTAGCGGGAGGGCGCGGGAGACCCAGTACTTC. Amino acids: CASSPGTSGRARETQYF.

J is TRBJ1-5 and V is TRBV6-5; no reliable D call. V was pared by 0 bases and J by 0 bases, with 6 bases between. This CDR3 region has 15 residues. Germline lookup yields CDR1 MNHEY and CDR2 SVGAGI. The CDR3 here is CASSYSNNSNQPQHF. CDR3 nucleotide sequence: TGTGCCAGCAGTTACTCGAATAATAGCAATCAGCCCCAGCATTTT.

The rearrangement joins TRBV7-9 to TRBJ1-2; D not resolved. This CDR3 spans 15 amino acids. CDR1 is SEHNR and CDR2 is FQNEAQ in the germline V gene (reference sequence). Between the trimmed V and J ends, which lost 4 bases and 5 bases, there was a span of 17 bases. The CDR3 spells CASSSSGPSGYGYTF. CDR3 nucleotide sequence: TGTGCCAGCAGCTCGAGTGGGCCCAGTGGGTATGGCTACACCTTC.

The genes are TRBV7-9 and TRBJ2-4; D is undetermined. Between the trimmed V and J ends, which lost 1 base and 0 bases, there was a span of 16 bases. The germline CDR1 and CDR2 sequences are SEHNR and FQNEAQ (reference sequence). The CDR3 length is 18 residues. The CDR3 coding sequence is TGTGCCAGCAGCTTAGGCCCGAGCTCCGGGCCAGCCAAAAACATTCAGTACTTC. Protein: CASSLGPSSGPAKNIQYF.

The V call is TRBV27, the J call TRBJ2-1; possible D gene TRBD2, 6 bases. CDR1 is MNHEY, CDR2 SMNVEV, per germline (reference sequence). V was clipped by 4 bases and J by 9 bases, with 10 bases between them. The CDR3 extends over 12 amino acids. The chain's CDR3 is CASSWRAGEQFF. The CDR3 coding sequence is TGTGCCAGCAGTTGGAGGGCCGGTGAGCAGTTCTTC.

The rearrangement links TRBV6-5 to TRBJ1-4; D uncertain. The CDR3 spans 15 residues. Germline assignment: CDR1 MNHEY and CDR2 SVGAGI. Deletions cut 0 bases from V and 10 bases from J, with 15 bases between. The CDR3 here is CASSYSAGFSGKLFF. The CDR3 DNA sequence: TGTGCCAGCAGTTACTCTGCAGGCTTTAGCGGAAAACTGTTTTTT.

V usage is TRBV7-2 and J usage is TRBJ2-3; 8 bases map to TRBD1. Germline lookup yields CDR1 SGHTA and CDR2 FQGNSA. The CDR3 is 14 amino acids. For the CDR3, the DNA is TGTGCTTCTCAGGGGGCTTATAGCACAGATACGCAGTATTTT. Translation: CASQGAYSTDTQYF.

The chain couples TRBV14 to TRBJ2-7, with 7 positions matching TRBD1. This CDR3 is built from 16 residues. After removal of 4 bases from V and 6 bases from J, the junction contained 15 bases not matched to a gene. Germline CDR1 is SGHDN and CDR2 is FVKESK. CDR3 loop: CASSPYRQGRSSEQYF. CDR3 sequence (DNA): TGTGCCAGCAGCCCTTACCGACAGGGCCGGTCCAGCGAGCAGTACTTC. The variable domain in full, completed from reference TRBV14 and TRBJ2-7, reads EAGVTQFPSHSVIEKGQTVTLRCDPISGHDNLYWYRRVMGKEIKFLLHFVKESKQDESGMPNNRFLAERTGGTYSTLKVQPAELEDSGVYFCASSPYRQGRSSEQYFGPGTRLTVT.

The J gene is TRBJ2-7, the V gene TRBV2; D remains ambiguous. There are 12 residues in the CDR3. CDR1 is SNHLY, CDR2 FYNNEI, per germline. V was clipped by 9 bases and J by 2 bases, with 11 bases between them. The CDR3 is CASRPEPYEQYF. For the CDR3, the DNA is TGTGCCAGTCGTCCGGAGCCCTACGAGCAGTACTTC.

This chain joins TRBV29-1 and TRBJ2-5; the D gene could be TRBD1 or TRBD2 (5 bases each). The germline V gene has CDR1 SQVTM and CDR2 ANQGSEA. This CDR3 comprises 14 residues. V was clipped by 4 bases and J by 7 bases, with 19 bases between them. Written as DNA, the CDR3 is TGCAGCGTTGCCGGGACGCATCCGGGGATGACCCAGTACTTC. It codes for CSVAGTHPGMTQYF.

CDR3 nucleotide sequence: TGTGCCAGCAGCGTAGGGGCCTCGGGGGGCGATCAGCCCCAGCATTTT. Residues: CASSVGASGGDQPQHF. J is TRBJ1-5 and V is TRBV9, with TRBD1 as a possible D gene (6 bases). Germline lookup yields CDR1 SGDLS and CDR2 YYNGEE. The CDR3 has 16 amino acids. Trimming shortened V by 0 bases and J by 5 bases, and 15 bases separated the two germline ends.

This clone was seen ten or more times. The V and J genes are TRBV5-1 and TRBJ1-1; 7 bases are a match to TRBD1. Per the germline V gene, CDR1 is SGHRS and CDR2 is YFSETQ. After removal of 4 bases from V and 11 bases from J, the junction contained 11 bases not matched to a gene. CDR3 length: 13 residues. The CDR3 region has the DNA TGCGCCAGCAGCAAAAACACAGGGGTAGGTGCTTTCTTT. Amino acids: CASSKNTGVGAFF.

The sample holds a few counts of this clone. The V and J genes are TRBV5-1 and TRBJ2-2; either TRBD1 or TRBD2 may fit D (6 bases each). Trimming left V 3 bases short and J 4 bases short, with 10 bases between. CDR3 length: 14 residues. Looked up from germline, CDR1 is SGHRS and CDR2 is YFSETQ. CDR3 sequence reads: CASSWTAGTGELFF. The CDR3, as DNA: TGCGCCAGCAGCTGGACAGCGGGCACCGGGGAGCTGTTTTTT.

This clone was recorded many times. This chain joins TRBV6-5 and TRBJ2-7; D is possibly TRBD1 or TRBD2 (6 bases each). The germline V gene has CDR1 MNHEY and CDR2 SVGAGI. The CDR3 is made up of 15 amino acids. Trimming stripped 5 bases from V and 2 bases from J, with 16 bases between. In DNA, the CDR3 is TGTGCCAGCAGTGGCGCGTGGGGGGCCCCCTACGAGCAGTACTTC. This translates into CASSGAWGAPYEQYF.

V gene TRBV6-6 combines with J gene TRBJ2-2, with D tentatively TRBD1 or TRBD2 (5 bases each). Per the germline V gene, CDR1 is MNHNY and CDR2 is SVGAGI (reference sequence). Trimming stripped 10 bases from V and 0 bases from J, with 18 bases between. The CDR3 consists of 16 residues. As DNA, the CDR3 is TGTGCCACCACTAATCTGGGGGTTGCGAACACCGGGGAGCTGTTTTTT. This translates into CATTNLGVANTGELFF.

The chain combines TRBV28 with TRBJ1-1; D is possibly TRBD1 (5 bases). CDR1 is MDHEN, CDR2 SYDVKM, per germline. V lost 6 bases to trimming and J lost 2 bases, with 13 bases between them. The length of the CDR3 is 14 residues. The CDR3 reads CASSQQETNTEAFF. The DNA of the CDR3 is TGTGCCAGCAGCCAACAGGAAACCAACACTGAAGCTTTCTTT.

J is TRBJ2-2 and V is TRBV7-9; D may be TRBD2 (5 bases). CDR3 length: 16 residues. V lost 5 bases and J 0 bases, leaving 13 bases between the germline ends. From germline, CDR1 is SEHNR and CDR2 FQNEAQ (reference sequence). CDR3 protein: CASSTGINANTGELFF. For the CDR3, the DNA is TGTGCCAGCAGCACCGGGATAAACGCGAACACCGGGGAGCTGTTTTTT.

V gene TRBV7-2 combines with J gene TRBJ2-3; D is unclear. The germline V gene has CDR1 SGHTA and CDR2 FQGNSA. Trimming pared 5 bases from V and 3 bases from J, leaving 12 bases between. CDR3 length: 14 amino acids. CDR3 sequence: CASSPGRTTDTQYF. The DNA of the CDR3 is TGTGCCAGCAGCCCCGGAAGAACGACAGATACGCAGTATTTT.